The TCR beta chain under discussion was sequenced for a study of OX40 agonist ivuxolimab in advanced cancers. Study results and limitations: Some of the nonresponding patients also showed low levels of normalized T-cell clonal expansion.

Clones were sequenced by immunoSEQ multiplex PCR, and TCRdb holds only the in-frame ones, with some missing. The sample records approximately 94,000 clones, under 95% being singletons. A remark on this clone: Its antigen is undetermined.

Germline CDR1 and CDR2: GTSNPN and SVGIG (reference sequence). V was pared by 4 bases and J by 1 base, with 9 bases of the junction left unmatched. This CDR3 has 16 residues. This sample comprised CD4+ or CD8+ T cells sorted from blood, obtained in a trial of the OX40 agonist ivuxolimab. This sequence joins TRBV30 and TRBJ1-3; 8 bases are a match to TRBD1. The sequence came from an adult with an advanced solid tumor such as melanoma, head and neck, liver or kidney cancer. CDR3 sequence: CAWTVGTGVSGNTIYF. CDR3 sequence (DNA): TGTGCCTGGACCGTGGGGACAGGAGTTTCTGGAAACACCATATATTTT.